This T cell receptor (beta chain) originates from a study of preoperative IRX-2 immunotherapy in early breast cancer. To note about this clone: Compared with germline, one end of the junction differs, possibly owing to a read error.

Indicated treatment: preoperative locoregional IRX-2 cytokine immunotherapy. Germline assignment: CDR1 MDHEN and CDR2 SYDVKM. The CDR3 totals 12 residues. Assay used: immunoSEQ multiplex PCR; TCRdb lists only in-frame clones, some missing. The data hold about 62,000 clones, with around 94% observed a single time. This receptor was taken from a human donor with breast cancer. Sample collection was performed from a patient treated with IRX-2 immunotherapy. The chain employs TRBV28 and TRBJ2-1, with D perhaps TRBD1 or TRBD2 (7 bases each). This CDR3 reads CASSMEARGGVF. DNA for the CDR3: TGTGCCAGCAGCATGGAGGCCAGGGGGGGGGTCTTC.